This T cell receptor beta chain was recorded in a study of blood T cell repertoires in COVID-19. The wider study: Specimens from acute and convalescent COVID-19 originated in the United States, Italy and Spain. PBMCs, B-cell-depleted T cells, or T cells provided the cDNA or gDNA that made up the material.

The participants were between about 18 and 100 years old and came from about two dozen US areas. Germline V gene lookup returns CDR1 MGHRA and CDR2 YSYEKL. Trimming removed 8 bases from V and 1 base from J; junction bases left unmatched: 7. This CDR3 comprises 14 residues. Under the authors' procedure: Estimates of nucleated cell counts were drawn from the amplification of reference gene primers. This table comes from immunoSEQ multiplex PCR, and its TCRdb copy is limited to in-frame clones, with some not included. Clone size and V and J calls were adopted from that table, with D and trimming inferred from the DNA. The sample has over 250,000 clones; roughly nine tenths are singletons.

This chain uses TRBV4-1 with TRBJ1-1; TRBD1 agrees at 7 bases. This clonotype was sampled from a woman between 18 and 29 years old who had recovered from COVID-19. Material: PBMCs or T cells enriched from blood (not recorded which). The CDR3 protein is CASSRGQANTEAFF. The CDR3 bases are TGCGCCAGCTCGAGGGGGCAGGCGAACACTGAAGCTTTCTTT.